The clone carrying this T cell receptor beta chain showed up many times. What it binds is unknown. With V trimmed by 6 bases and J by 9 bases, 9 bases remained unmatched. The CDR3 sequence is 14 residues long. The germline V gene has CDR1 MDHEN and CDR2 SYDVKM. One entry per CDR3 protein, called by TCRdb with MiXCR from the RT-PCR reads. The sample shows around 540,000 distinct CDR3 sequences, about 12% of them seen only once. This specimen comes from a study of response to subunit inactivated influenza vaccine. Study observations and caveats: Few additional T cells are recruited per seasonal influenza vaccination, authors suggested.

The material was PBMCs from blood, obtained on the day of vaccination. This clonotype was obtained from a man aged 50 to 59 who received an inactivated influenza vaccine. V and J are TRBV28 and TRBJ2-1; TRBD1 agrees at 9 bases. The CDR3 protein is CASRPGQGVTEQFF. CDR3 bases: TGTGCCAGCAGACCGGGACAGGGAGTGACTGAGCAGTTCTTC.